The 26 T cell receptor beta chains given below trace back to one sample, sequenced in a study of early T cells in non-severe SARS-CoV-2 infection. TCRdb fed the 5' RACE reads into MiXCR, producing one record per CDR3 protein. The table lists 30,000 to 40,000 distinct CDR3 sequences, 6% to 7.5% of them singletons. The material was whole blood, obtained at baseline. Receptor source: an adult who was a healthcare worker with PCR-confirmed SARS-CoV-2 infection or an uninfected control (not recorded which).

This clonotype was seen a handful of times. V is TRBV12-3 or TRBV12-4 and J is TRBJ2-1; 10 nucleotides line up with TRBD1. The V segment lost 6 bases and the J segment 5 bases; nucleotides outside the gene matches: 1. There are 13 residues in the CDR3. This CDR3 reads CASRDRGDNEQFF. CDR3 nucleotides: TGTGCCAGCAGGGACAGGGGGGACAATGAGCAGTTCTTC.

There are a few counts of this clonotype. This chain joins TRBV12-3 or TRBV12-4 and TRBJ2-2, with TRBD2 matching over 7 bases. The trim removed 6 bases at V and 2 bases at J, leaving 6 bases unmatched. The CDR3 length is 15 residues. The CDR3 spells CASSSGGSNTGELFF. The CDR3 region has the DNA TGTGCCAGCAGCTCCGGCGGGAGCAACACCGGGGAGCTGTTTTTT.

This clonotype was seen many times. Here the CDR3 DNA reads TGTGCCAGCAGCGCTAGCGGGAAACGTTACAATGAGCAGTTCTTC. Amino acids: CASSASGKRYNEQFF. V gene TRBV11-2 combines with J gene TRBJ2-1, with TRBD2 identical over 9 bases. This CDR3 spans 15 amino acids. The germline CDR1 and CDR2 sequences are SGHAT and FQNNGV. Trimming removed 5 bases from V and 4 bases from J; junction bases left unmatched: 6.

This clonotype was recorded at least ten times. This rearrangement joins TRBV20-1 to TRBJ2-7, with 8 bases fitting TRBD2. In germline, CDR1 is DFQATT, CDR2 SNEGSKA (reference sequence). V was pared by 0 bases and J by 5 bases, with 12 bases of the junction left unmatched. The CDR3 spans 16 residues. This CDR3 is CSARDRGKRERNEQYF. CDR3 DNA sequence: TGCAGTGCTAGAGATAGAGGAAAGCGGGAGCGAAACGAGCAGTACTTC.

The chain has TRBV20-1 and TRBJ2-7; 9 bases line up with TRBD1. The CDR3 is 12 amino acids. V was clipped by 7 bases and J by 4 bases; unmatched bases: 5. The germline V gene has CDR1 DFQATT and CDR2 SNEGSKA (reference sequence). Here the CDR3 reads CSGTGGKYEQYF. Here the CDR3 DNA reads TGCAGTGGAACAGGGGGCAAGTACGAGCAGTACTTC.

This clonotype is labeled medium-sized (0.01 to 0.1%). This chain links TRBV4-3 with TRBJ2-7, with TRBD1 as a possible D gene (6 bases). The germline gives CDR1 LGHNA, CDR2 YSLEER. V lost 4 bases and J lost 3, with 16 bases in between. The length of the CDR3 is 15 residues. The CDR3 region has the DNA TGCGCCAGCAGCCCAGCTACCGGGACAAACTACGAGCAGTACTTC. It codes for CASSPATGTNYEQYF.

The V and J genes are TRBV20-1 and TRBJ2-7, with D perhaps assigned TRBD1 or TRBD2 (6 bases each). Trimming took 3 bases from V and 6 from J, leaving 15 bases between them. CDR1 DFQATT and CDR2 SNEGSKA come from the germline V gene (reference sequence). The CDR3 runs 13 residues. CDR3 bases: TGCAGTGCTAGTGCCGGGGGCGTAGCCGAGCAGTACTTC. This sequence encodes CSASAGGVAEQYF.

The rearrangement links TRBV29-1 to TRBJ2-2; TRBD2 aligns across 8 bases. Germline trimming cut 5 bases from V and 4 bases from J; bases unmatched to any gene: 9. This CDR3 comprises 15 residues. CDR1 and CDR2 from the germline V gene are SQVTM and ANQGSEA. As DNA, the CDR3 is TGCAGCGTTCAACAAGCGGGAGTCGCCACCGGGGAGCTGTTTTTT. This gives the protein CSVQQAGVATGELFF.

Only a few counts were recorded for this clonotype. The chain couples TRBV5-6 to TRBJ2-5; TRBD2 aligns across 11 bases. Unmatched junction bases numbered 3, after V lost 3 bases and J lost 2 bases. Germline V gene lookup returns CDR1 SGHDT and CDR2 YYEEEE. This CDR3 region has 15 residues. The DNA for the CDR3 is TGTGCCAGCAGCTCACTAGCGGGAGTACAAGAGACCCAGTACTTC. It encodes CASSSLAGVQETQYF.

The CDR3 DNA is TGTGCCAGCAGCCCCAGACAGGGAAGGGTGGAGACCCAGTACTTC. It encodes CASSPRQGRVETQYF. This chain joins TRBV9 and TRBJ2-5; 7 bases map to TRBD1. The germline gives CDR1 SGDLS, CDR2 YYNGEE. V gave up 4 bases and J gave up 5 bases; unmatched junction bases: 11. The CDR3 is 15 residues long.

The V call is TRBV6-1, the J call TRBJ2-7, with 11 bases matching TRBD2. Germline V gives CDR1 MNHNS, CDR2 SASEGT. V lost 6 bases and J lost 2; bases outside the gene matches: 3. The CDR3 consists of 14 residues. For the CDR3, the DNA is TGTGCCAGCAGCACTAGCGGGAGACCCTACGAGCAGTACGTC. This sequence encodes CASSTSGRPYEQYV.

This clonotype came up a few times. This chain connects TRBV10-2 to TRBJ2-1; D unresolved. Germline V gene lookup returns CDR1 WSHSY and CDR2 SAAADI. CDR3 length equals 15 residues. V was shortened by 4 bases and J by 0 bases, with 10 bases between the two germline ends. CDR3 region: CASSAFSNSYNEQFF. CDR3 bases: TGCGCCAGCAGTGCTTTCTCGAACTCCTACAATGAGCAGTTCTTC.

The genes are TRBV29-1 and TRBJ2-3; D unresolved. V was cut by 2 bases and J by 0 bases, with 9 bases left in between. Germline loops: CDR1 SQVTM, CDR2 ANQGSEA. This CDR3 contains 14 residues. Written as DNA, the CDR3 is TGCAGCGTTGAACCCCGCACTAGCACAGATACGCAGTATTTT. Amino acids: CSVEPRTSTDTQYF.

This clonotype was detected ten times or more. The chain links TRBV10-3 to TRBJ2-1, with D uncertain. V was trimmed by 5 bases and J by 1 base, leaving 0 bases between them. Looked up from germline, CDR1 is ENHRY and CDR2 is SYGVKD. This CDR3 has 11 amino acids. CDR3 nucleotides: TGTGCCATCAGTTCCTACAATGAGCAGTTCTTC. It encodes CAISSYNEQFF.

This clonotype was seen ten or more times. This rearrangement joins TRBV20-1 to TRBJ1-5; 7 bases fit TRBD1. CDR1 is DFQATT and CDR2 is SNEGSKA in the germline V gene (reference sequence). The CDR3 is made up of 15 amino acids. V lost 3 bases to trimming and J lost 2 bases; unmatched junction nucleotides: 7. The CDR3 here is CSARDPGGGNQPQHF. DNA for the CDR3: TGCAGTGCTAGGGACCCAGGGGGTGGCAATCAGCCCCAGCATTTT.

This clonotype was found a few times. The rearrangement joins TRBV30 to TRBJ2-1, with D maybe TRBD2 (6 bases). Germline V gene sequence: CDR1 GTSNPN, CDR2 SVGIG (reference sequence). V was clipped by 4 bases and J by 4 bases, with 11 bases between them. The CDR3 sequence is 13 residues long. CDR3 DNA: TGTGCCTGGACAGTACGGGGGTACAATGAGCAGTTCTTC. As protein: CAWTVRGYNEQFF.

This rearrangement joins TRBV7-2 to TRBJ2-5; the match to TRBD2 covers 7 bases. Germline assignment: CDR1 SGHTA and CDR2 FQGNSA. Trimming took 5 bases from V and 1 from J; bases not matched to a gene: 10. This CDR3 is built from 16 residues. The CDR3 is CASSLRAGDSQETQYF. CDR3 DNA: TGTGCCAGCAGCCTCCGGGCGGGAGATAGCCAAGAGACCCAGTACTTC.

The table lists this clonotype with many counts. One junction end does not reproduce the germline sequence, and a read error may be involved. The CDR3 sequence: CASSPQQGSDQPQHF. In DNA, the CDR3 is TGTGCCAGCTCACCACAGCAGGGTAGCGATCAGCCCCAGCATTTT. The chain employs TRBV18 and TRBJ1-5; tentative D call: TRBD1 (5 bases). Germline loops: CDR1 KGHSH, CDR2 LQKENI. The CDR3 spans 15 residues.

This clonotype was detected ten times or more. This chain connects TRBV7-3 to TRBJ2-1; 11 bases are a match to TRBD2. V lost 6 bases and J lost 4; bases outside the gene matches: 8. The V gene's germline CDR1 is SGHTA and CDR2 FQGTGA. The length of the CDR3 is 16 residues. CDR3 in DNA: TGTGCCAGCAGTTTCAGGACTAGCGGGTTATACAATGAGCAGTTCTTC. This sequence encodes CASSFRTSGLYNEQFF.

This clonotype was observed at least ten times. The CDR3 protein is CASSLRREGGYEQYV. The CDR3 nucleotides read TGTGCCAGCAGCTTACGGCGGGAGGGCGGATACGAGCAGTACGTC. V gene TRBV7-8 combines with J gene TRBJ2-7, with TRBD2 matching over 9 bases. This CDR3 spans 15 amino acids. Germline CDR1 is SGHVS and CDR2 is FQNEAQ. Trimming took 2 bases from V and 4 from J; bases not matched to a gene: 6.

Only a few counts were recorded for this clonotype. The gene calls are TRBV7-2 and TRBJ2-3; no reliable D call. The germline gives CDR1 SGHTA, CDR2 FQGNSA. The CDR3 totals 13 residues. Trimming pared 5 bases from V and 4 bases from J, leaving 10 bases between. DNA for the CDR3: TGTGCCAGCAGCCCCAGGTTTTCAGATACGCAGTATTTT. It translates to CASSPRFSDTQYF. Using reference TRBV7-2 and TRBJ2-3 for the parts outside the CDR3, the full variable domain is GAGVSQSPSNKVTEKGKDVELRCDPISGHTALYWYRQSLGQGLEFLIYFQGNSAPDKSGLPSDRFSAERTGGSVSTLTIQRTQQEDSAVYLCASSPRFSDTQYFGPGTRLTVL.

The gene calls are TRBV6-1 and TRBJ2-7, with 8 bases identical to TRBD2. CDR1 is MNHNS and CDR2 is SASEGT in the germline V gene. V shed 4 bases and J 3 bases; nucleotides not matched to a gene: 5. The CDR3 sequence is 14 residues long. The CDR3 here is CASSGPGTSYEQYF. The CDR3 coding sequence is TGTGCCAGCAGTGGCCCTGGGACTAGCTACGAGCAGTACTTC.

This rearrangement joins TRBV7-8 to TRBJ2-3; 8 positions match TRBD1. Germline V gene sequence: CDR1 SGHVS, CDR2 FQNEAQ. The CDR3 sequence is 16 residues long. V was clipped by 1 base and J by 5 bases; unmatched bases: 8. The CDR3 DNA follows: TGTGCCAGCAGCTTAGTCCTTACAGGGGGAGGAGATACGCAGTATTTT. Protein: CASSLVLTGGGDTQYF.

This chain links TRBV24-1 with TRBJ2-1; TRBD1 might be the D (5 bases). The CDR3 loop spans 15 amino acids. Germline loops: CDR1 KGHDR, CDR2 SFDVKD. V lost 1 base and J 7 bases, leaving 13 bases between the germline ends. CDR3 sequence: CATSDFGRQTNEQFF. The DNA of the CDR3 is TGTGCCACCAGTGATTTTGGCCGACAGACTAATGAGCAGTTCTTC.

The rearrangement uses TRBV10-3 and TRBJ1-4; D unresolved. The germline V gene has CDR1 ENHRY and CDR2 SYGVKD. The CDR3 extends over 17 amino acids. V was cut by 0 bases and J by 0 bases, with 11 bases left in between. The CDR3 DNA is TGTGCCATCAGTGAGTCGGGGTCCGTTGCAACTAATGAAAAACTGTTTTTT. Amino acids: CAISESGSVATNEKLFF.

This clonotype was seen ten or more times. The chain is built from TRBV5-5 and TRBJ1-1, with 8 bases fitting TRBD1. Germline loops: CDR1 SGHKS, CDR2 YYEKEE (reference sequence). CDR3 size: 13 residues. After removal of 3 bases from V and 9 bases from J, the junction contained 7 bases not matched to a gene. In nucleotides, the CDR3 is TGTGCCAGCAGCTGGGGGACAGGAGAGAAAGCTTTCTTT. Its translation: CASSWGTGEKAFF.